Presented here are 9 T cell receptor beta chains from one specimen sequenced in a study of cytomegalovirus exposure and HLA in healthy donors (dated by TCRdb to 2016 to 2017). Library construction relied on the immunoSEQ multiplex PCR assay. For the multiplex PCR, a mixture combining 60 forward primers for TCR Vbeta segments and 13 reverse primers for TCR Jbeta segments was used. As stored in TCRdb, this immuneACCESS dataset retains in-frame rearrangements with V and J assigned. A fraction of the clones does not appear; measured against another copy, unresolved V genes explain less than half of the discrepancy, and the remainder lacks a known reason. Present in this sample are some 80,000 clones, around 76% of which were seen just once. Together, the top ten hold approximately 6% of the sample. Source material: PBMCs. Receptors were obtained from a man between 18 and 29 years old in good health and CMV-seropositive.

The rearrangement uses TRBV28 and TRBJ2-3; 8 positions agree with TRBD2. V lost 6 bases and J lost 3; bases outside the gene matches: 2. This CDR3 region has 13 residues. Germline CDR1 reads MDHEN; CDR2 reads SYDVKM. The CDR3 sequence is CASSPSGTDTQYF. Here the CDR3 DNA reads TGTGCCAGCAGCCCTAGCGGGACAGATACGCAGTATTTT.

The V gene is TRBV27, the J gene TRBJ1-4; D gene uncertain. Trimming took off 4 bases at V and 8 bases at J, with 14 bases between the two ends. The CDR3 covers 14 residues. In germline, CDR1 is MNHEY, CDR2 SMNVEV (reference sequence). The CDR3 DNA sequence: TGTGCCAGCAGTTCAGGTGCGCTACACGAAAAACTGTTTTTT. It codes for CASSSGALHEKLFF.

CDR3 DNA: TGTGCCAGCGCAATCATAACAGGCAACACTGAAGCTTTCTTT. This gives the protein CASAIITGNTEAFF. The chain uses TRBV2 and TRBJ1-1, with D perhaps TRBD1 (5 bases). The length of the CDR3 is 14 residues. Trimming left V 8 bases short and J 2 bases short, with 15 bases between. The germline V gene encodes CDR1 SNHLY and CDR2 FYNNEI.

Note on this clone: At one end the junction does not follow the germline gene, possibly because of a read error. This chain joins TRBV6-5 and TRBJ1-2, with 8 bases fitting TRBD1. Germline CDR1 and CDR2: MNHEY and SVGAGI. The CDR3 sequence is 11 residues long. The CDR3 nucleotides read TGTGCCAGCAGGGATCCGGGACAGGAAAGCTTC. Protein product: CASRDPGQESF.

In this sample, this clone turned up a few times. The chain carries TRBV4-1 and TRBJ1-1; D not resolved. CDR3 length: 12 amino acids. Deletions cut 1 base from V and 11 bases from J, with 11 bases between. Germline values: CDR1 MGHRA, CDR2 YSYEKL. The CDR3 region has the DNA TGCGCCAGCAGCCAAGTTGGCCTGTGGGCTTTCTTT. This encodes CASSQVGLWAFF.

The chain carries TRBV11-2 and TRBJ2-2; D unresolved. Trimming stripped 0 bases from V and 7 bases from J, with 6 bases between. Germline CDR1 is SGHAT and CDR2 is FQNNGV. The CDR3 has 13 residues. The CDR3 DNA sequence: TGTGCCAGCAGCTTAGATAGTGGCGGGGAGCTGTTTTTT. It specifies CASSLDSGGELFF.

The chain recombines TRBV4-1 with TRBJ1-5, with 7 bases aligning to TRBD1. The CDR3 is made up of 17 amino acids. Losses at the gene ends were 4 bases for V and 6 bases for J; bases not matched to a gene: 15. Germline loops: CDR1 MGHRA, CDR2 YSYEKL. The CDR3 spells CASSRDGTETGFQPQHF. Written as DNA, the CDR3 is TGCGCCAGCAGCCGCGATGGGACCGAGACAGGGTTTCAGCCCCAGCATTTT.

For the CDR3, the DNA is TGTGCCAGCAGCTTGGGGACGGGAGGGCCTTCCGGGGAGCTGTTTTTT. The encoded protein is CASSLGTGGPSGELFF. The V gene is TRBV5-4, the J gene TRBJ2-2; TRBD2 aligns across 8 bases. The V gene end was trimmed by 0 bases and the J gene end by 6 bases; junction bases not matched to a gene: 7. The germline CDR1 and CDR2 sequences are SGHNT and YYREEE (reference sequence). The CDR3 sequence is 16 residues long.

The gene calls are TRBV2 and TRBJ1-1, with 7 bases matching TRBD1. Germline-derived CDR1 and CDR2 are SNHLY and FYNNEI. Trimming at V came to 5 bases and at J to 1 base, leaving 7 bases not matched to a gene. The CDR3 is made up of 15 amino acids. The CDR3 region has the DNA TGTGCCAGCAGTCTCCACGGACAGGAGAACACTGAAGCTTTCTTT. Residues: CASSLHGQENTEAFF.